This entry features one TCR beta chain sequence. Antigen unknown. This sample was included in a study of cytomegalovirus exposure and HLA in healthy donors. Study in general: Ancestry clustering placed around four fifths of 350 to 500 genotyped donors in the Caucasian-associated cluster.

13 Jbeta primers and 60 Vbeta primers were used for the PCR. Assay: immunoSEQ multiplex PCR; the TCRdb copy retains only in-frame clones and omits some. The sample holds around 150,000 clones, about 82% seen once. Germline lookup yields CDR1 MNHEY and CDR2 SMNVEV (reference sequence). V was clipped by 5 bases and J by 0 bases; unmatched bases: 4. There are 16 residues in the CDR3. Findings of the study overall: For cytomegalovirus status, the classifier reportedly gave diagnoses with high specificity and sensitivity. Later on, a genetic analysis was performed. It linked a missense variant in DCLRE1C with V- and J-gene trimming of TCR beta.

Sequencing input: PBMCs. The chain links TRBV27 to TRBJ2-3, with 11 bases aligning to TRBD2. The clonotype was recovered from a man aged 30-40 years in good health. The CDR3 sequence: CASSLIAGGSTDTQYF. In nucleotides, the CDR3 is TGTGCCAGCAGTCTAATAGCGGGAGGGAGCACAGATACGCAGTATTTT.